One sample yielded the 11 T cell receptor beta chains listed below, sequenced in a study of T cells in Graves' hyperthyroidism and ophthalmopathy (dated by TCRdb to between 2018 and 2020). Libraries were constructed by multiplex PCR. The sequencer was an Illumina HiSeq 2000. Amplification of TCR beta CDR3 regions was carried out from RNA transcripts. A first-round RT-PCR of the TCR CDR3 used the HTBI primer set with the Qiagen OneStep RT-PCR kit. TCRdb reprocessing: public reads trimmed at Q25 with fastp, clones called with MiXCR, in-frame beta chains kept. Merged by CDR3 protein, the rows form single entries marked with the most common genes and DNA. The sample profile shows around 600,000 distinct CDR3 sequences; 15% to 19% of them were found once. Around 7.5% of the sample comes from the top ten. Sequences were obtained from blood. The receptors were sampled from a woman under 40 with Graves' hyperthyroidism.

This clonotype was observed a few times. The V gene is TRBV7-9, the J gene TRBJ1-5; D gene unclear. V was trimmed by 7 bases and J by 0 bases, leaving 13 bases between them. Germline V gene data show CDR1 as SEHNR and CDR2 as FQNEAQ (reference sequence). The CDR3 is made up of 15 amino acids. As DNA, the CDR3 is TGTGCCAGCACCCCGAGGCTCGATAGCAATCAGCCCCAGCATTTT. Residues: CASTPRLDSNQPQHF.

This chain links TRBV24-1 with TRBJ2-7; D remains ambiguous. CDR1 is KGHDR and CDR2 is SFDVKD in the germline V gene. CDR3 length: 11 residues. V lost 3 bases to trimming and J lost 9 bases, with 8 bases between them. This chain's CDR3 is CATSDGPAQYF. The CDR3 nucleotides read TGTGCCACCAGTGATGGACCCGCGCAGTACTTC.

This clonotype was seen at least ten times. This sequence joins TRBV7-3 and TRBJ2-3; D perhaps matches TRBD1 (5 bases). V lost 1 base and J lost 1, with 12 bases in between. The CDR3 consists of 16 residues. CDR1 and CDR2 (germline): SGHTA, FQGTGA. CDR3 loop: CASSLNAKGGTDTQYF. CDR3 nucleotides: TGTGCCAGCAGCTTAAACGCCAAAGGGGGCACAGATACGCAGTATTTT.

In its sample, this clonotype was seen many times. The genes are TRBV3-1 and TRBJ2-3; 9 bases are a match to TRBD2. The CDR3 runs 15 residues. Trimming at V came to 4 bases and at J to 4 bases, leaving 6 bases not matched to a gene. CDR1 LGHDT and CDR2 YNNKEL come from the germline V gene (reference sequence). CDR3: CASSLVSGSADTQYF. CDR3 nucleotide sequence: TGTGCCAGCAGCCTAGTTAGCGGGAGCGCAGATACGCAGTATTTT.

In this sample, this clonotype turned up a few times. The chain recombines TRBV6-1 with TRBJ1-1; 9 bases are shared with TRBD1. CDR1 and CDR2 (germline): MNHNS, SASEGT. V shed 5 bases and J 6 bases; nucleotides not matched to a gene: 13. The CDR3 covers 16 residues. The CDR3 nucleotides read TGTGCCAGCAGTCGGGGGGGGGGACAGGGTATTCCTGAAGCTTTCTTT. Translating gives CASSRGGGQGIPEAFF.

The genes are TRBV4-2 and TRBJ1-2; no clear D. Between the trimmed V and J ends, which lost 0 bases and 0 bases, there was a span of 8 bases. The germline CDR1 and CDR2 sequences are LGHNA and YNFKEQ. The CDR3 spans 15 residues. CDR3 nucleotide sequence: TGTGCCAGCAGCCAAGATACGTTTACTAACTATGGCTACACCTTC. Its protein is CASSQDTFTNYGYTF.

This clonotype was recorded a few times. The chain joins TRBV28 to TRBJ2-1, with TRBD2 matching over 7 bases. CDR1 is MDHEN and CDR2 is SYDVKM in the germline V gene. The CDR3 length is 15 residues. V shed 6 bases and J 2 bases; nucleotides not matched to a gene: 7. This chain's CDR3 is CASRSREGTYNEQFF. CDR3 DNA sequence: TGTGCCAGCAGGTCCAGGGAGGGTACCTACAATGAGCAGTTCTTC.

This clonotype was observed a handful of times. This chain connects TRBV11-2 to TRBJ2-4; 10 bases are a match to TRBD1. Germline trimming cut 0 bases from V and 7 bases from J; bases unmatched to any gene: 9. The CDR3 has 17 residues. Germline CDR1 reads SGHAT; CDR2 reads FQNNGV. As DNA, the CDR3 is TGTGCCAGCAGCTTAGATGGGACAGGGGCCCTCGTGAACATTCAGTACTTC. Its protein is CASSLDGTGALVNIQYF.

This sequence joins TRBV5-6 and TRBJ1-2, with 8 bases identical to TRBD1. The CDR3 runs to 17 residues. V was clipped by 2 bases and J by 1 base; unmatched bases: 10. Germline values: CDR1 SGHDT, CDR2 YYEEEE. The CDR3 DNA reads TGTGCCAGCAGCTTTAGCGCAGGGGGCGAGGTTAACTATGGCTACACCTTC. Translating gives CASSFSAGGEVNYGYTF.

The chain joins TRBV24-1 to TRBJ1-5; a possible D gene is TRBD1 (5 bases). The CDR3 extends over 13 amino acids. V was shortened by 7 bases and J by 5 bases, with 11 bases between the two germline ends. The germline V gene encodes CDR1 KGHDR and CDR2 SFDVKD. In nucleotides, the CDR3 is TGTGCCACCAGGGATGGGGGGGATCAGCCCCAGCATTTT. Translated, it gives CATRDGGDQPQHF.

This clonotype was seen more than once but under ten times. This chain connects TRBV15 to TRBJ2-7, with D unclear. This CDR3 is built from 15 residues. CDR1 is LNHNV and CDR2 is YYDKDF in the germline V gene (reference sequence). V was trimmed by 0 bases and J by 8 bases, leaving 17 bases between them. The CDR3 loop reads CATSRDPDRSSKQYF. CDR3 coding DNA: TGTGCCACCAGCAGAGACCCAGACCGTTCTTCCAAGCAGTACTTC.